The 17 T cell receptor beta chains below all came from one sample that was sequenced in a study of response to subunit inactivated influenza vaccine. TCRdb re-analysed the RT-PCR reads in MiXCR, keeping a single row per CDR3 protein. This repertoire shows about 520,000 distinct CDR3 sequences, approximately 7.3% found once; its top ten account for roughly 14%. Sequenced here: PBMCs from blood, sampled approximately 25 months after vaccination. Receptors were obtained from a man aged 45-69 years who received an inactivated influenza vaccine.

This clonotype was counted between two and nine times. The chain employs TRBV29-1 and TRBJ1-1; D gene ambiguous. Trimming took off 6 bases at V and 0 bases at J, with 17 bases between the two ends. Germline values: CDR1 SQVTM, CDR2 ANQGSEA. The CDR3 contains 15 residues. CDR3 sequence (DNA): TGCAGCGTCGCCCGCCTTCATGACATGAACACTGAAGCTTTCTTT. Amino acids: CSVARLHDMNTEAFF.

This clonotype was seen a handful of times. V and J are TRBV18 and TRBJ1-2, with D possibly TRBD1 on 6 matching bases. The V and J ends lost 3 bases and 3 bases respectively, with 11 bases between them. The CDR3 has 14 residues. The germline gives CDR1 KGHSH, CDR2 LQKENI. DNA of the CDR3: TGTGCCAGCTCACCCAGGGAGGGGGACTATGGCTACACCTTC. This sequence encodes CASSPREGDYGYTF.

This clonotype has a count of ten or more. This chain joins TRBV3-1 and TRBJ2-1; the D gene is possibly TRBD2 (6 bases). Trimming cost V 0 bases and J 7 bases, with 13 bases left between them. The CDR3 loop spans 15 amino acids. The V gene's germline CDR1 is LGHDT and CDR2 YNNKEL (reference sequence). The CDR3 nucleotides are TGTGCCAGCAGCCAAGATCCCGGAGGGGTGAATGAGCAGTTCTTC. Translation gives CASSQDPGGVNEQFF.

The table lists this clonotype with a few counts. Here the CDR3 reads CAISEGTGRNTGELFF. CDR3 in DNA: TGTGCCATCAGTGAGGGGACAGGACGGAACACCGGGGAGCTGTTTTTT. The rearrangement joins TRBV10-3 to TRBJ2-2; TRBD1 agrees at 8 bases. Germline-derived CDR1 and CDR2 are ENHRY and SYGVKD. The CDR3 runs 16 residues. J lost 1 base, V lost 2 bases, and 3 bases had no gene match.

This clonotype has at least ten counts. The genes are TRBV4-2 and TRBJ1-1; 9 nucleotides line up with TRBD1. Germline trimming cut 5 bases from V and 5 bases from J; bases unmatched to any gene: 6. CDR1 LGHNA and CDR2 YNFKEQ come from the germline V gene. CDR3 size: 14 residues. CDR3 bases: TGTGCCAGCAGCGGGACACAGGGGGCGACTGAAGCTTTCTTT. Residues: CASSGTQGATEAFF.

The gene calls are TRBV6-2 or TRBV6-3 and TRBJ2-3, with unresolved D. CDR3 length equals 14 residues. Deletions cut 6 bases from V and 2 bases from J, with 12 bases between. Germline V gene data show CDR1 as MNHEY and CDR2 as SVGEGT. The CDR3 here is CASRASYDTDTQYF. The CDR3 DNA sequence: TGTGCCAGCAGGGCCTCGTACGACACAGATACGCAGTATTTT.

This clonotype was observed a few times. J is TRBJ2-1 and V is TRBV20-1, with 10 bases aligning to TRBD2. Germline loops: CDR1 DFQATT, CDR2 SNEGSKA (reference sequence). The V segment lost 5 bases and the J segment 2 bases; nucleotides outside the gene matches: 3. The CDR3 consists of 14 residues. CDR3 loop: CSAQSGRAYNEQFF. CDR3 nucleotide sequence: TGCAGTGCTCAGAGCGGGAGGGCCTACAATGAGCAGTTCTTC.

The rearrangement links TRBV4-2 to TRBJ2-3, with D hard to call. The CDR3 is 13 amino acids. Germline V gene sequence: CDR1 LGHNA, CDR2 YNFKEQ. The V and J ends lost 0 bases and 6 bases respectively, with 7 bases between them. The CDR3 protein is CASSQDKLDTQYF. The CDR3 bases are TGTGCCAGCAGCCAAGATAAACTGGATACGCAGTATTTT.

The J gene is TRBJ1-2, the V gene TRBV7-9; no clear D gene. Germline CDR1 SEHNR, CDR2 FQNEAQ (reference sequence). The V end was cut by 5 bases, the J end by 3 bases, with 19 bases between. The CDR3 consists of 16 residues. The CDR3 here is CASSPAMRWNYYGYTF. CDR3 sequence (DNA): TGTGCCAGCAGCCCTGCCATGCGGTGGAATTACTATGGCTACACCTTC.

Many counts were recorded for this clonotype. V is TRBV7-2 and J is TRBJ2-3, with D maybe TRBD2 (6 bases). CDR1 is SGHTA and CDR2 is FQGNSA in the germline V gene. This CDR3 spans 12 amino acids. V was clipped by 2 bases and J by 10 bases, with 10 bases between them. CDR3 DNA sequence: TGTGCCAGCAGCTTACACGGAGGGGCGCAGTATTTT. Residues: CASSLHGGAQYF.

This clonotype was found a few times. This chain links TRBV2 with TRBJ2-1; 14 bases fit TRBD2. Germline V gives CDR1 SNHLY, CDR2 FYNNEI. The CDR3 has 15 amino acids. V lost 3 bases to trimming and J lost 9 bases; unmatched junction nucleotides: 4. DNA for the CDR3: TGTGCCAGCAGTGACGGACTAGCGGGGGGAGCTGAGCAGTTCTTC. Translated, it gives CASSDGLAGGAEQFF. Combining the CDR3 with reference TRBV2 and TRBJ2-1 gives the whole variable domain EPEVTQTPSHQVTQMGQEVILRCVPISNHLYFYWYRQILGQKVEFLVSFYNNEISEKSEIFDDQFSVERPDGSNFTLKIRSTKLEDSAMYFCASSDGLAGGAEQFFGPGTRLTVL.

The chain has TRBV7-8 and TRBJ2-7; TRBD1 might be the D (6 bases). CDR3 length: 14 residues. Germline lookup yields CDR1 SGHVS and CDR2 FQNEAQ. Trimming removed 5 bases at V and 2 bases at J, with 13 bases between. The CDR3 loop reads CASSLGQSAYEQYF. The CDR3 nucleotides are TGTGCCAGCAGCCTAGGACAGAGCGCCTACGAGCAGTACTTC.

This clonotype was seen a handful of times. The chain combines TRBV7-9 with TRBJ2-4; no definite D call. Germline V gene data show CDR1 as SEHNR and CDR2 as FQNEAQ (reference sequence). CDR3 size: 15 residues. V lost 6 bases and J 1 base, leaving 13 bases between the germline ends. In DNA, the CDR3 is TGTGCCAGCAGTCCTCCACCAGCGGCCAAAAACATTCAGTACTTC. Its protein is CASSPPPAAKNIQYF.

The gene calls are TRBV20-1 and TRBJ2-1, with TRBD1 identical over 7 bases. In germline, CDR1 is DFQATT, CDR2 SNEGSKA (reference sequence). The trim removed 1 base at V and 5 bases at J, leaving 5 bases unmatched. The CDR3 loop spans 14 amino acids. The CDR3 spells CSARGDSLNNEQFF. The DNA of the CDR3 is TGCAGTGCTAGAGGGGACAGCTTAAACAATGAGCAGTTCTTC.

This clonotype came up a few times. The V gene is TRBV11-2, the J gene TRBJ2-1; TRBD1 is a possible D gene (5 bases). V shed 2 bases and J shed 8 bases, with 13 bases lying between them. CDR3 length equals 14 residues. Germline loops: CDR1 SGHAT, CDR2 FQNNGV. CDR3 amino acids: CASSLLYQGYEQFF. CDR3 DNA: TGTGCCAGCAGCTTACTATACCAGGGCTATGAGCAGTTCTTC.

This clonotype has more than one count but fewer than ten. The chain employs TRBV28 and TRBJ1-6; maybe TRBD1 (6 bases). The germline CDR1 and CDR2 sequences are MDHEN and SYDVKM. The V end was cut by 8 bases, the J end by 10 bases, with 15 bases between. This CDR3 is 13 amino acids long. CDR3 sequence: CASVRSGESPLHF. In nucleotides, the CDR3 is TGTGCCAGCGTCCGATCAGGGGAATCACCCCTCCACTTT. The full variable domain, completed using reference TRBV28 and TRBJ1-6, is DVKVTQSSRYLVKRTGEKVFLECVQDMDHENMFWYRQDPGLGLRLIYFSYDVKMKEKGDIPEGYSVSREKKERFSLILESASTNQTSMYLCASVRSGESPLHFGNGTRLTVT.

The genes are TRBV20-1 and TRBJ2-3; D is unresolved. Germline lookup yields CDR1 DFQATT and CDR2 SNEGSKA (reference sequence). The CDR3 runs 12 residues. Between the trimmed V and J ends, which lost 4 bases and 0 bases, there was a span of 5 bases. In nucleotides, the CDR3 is TGCAGTGCTATCAAAAGCACAGATACGCAGTATTTT. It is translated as CSAIKSTDTQYF.